This T cell receptor (beta chain) was identified during a study of T cell responses to AZD1222 COVID-19 vaccine (dated by TCRdb to the early 2020s). Looking at the study overall: A total of just over 230 trial participants underwent TCR sequencing, of whom about 210 had received two doses of AZD1222 and about 25 had received two doses of the MenACWY control vaccine. Enrollment into the trials was organized by age into subgroups of 18-55, 56-69 and 70-plus years, and those subgroups contained approximately 150, 30 and 60 TCR-sequenced participants, respectively.

Study-wide conclusions, independent of this receptor: In the small 56-69-year group, the increase in depth fell short of significance, most likely because of low power. A significant rise in spike-specific TCR breadth and depth was observed after two AZD1222 doses relative to day 0 and relative to MenACWY recipients. Most participants were white British and females outnumbered males, and the authors suggested that clonal diversity may have been underestimated. Reportedly, almost half of the unique spike-specific TCRs recognized epitopes lying outside the regions that are mutated in the B.1.351 and B.1.1.7 variants. No day 14 peak-response samples were available, so repertoires were characterized only after the peak T cell response. Conclusions about previously exposed vaccinees are limited, since just 6 or 7 AZD1222 recipients were seropositive for SARS-CoV-2 at baseline. The whole spike protein was spanned by vaccine-associated CD4 TCRs, and dominant responses were seen in regions 160-218 and 743-854.

The CDR3 regions of human TCRbeta chains were analyzed by immunosequencing. For the original study's pipeline: Repertoire TCRs were matched against a reference library of SARS-CoV-2-specific TCRs generated with the MIRA antigen-specificity platform. Breadth was defined as the fraction of unique TCRs that were SARS-CoV-2-associated, and depth was defined as the fraction of total T cells that were SARS-CoV-2-associated. Using the MIRA data, each spike-specific TCR was assigned both to the spike region to which the TCR was reactive and to a CD4 or CD8 class. Log10-transformed breadth and depth values were compared by one-way ANOVA with Sidak's multiple comparisons tests. TCRdb took over this immuneACCESS table, retaining in-frame rearrangements with V and J assigned. Such tables are incomplete; in checked studies, under half of the missing clones stem from an unresolved V gene, and the remainder is unexplained. The V and J calls and clone size come from that table; D and trimming were worked out from the DNA. The sample table shows around 80,000 clones, and 70% to 90% are seen once. The ten largest clonotypes hold 1.3% of the sample.

To note about this clone: There is no known antigen for this receptor. No quality values exist for individual bases; no much larger clone is one base distant.

From the germline V gene (reference sequence), CDR1 is MNHEY and CDR2 is SMNVEV. V loses 3 bases of germline sequence and J loses 7 bases, and the interval between the two ends is 13 bases. CDR3 length: 15 amino acids, cysteine to phenylalanine. The sequence is cut down to CDR3 DNA, 45 bases in frame from base 1. The sample's time point label is to be understood as: about 28 days (+/-7) after the second vaccine dose. AZD1222 recipients whose second dose came at about 4 weeks and those whose second dose came at about 12 weeks were combined into one group, since spike-specific TCR depth and breadth did not differ between the two schedules. Samples from vaccinated people were obtained from the UK trials COV001 and COV002, which included a single-blind randomized controlled phase 2/3 trial of AZD1222 (ChAdOx1 nCoV-19) in healthy adults. Trial participant PBMC samples were collected at day 0 and day 28 after the second dose for TCRbeta chain sequencing.

Recombination joined TRBV27 with TRBJ1-6, with a tentative D gene TRBD1 over 5 matching bases. This material consisted of peripheral blood, taken 28 days after the second AZD1222 dose. This TCR was sampled from an adult who received the AZD1222 COVID-19 vaccine. The CDR3 loop reads CASSLSGRDNSPLHF. The DNA is as follows: TGTGCCAGCAGTTTGTCTGGCAGGGACAATTCACCCCTCCACTTT.